A selection of T cell receptor beta chains follows, all from one sample in a study of CD8 T cells in ankylosing spondylitis. TCRdb passed the 5' RACE reads through MiXCR, listing each CDR3 protein once. The repertoire consists of about 130,000 distinct CDR3 sequences, with approximately 7.4% occurring once and the leading ten covering over 10%. The sample comprised blood, either unsorted or a sorted T cell fraction (not recorded which). The source of these receptors is a female donor with ankylosing spondylitis or in good health (not recorded which). CDR3s include the opening cysteine and the closing phenylalanine or tryptophan. The D gene is left open where the match is weak. Some rows mark clone size as missing; the rest say once, few, many or name a class of expanded clone.

D: .; J: TRBJ1-1; size: many; V: TRBV6-2/TRBV6-3; CDR3: CASSYSGARMNTEAFF; DNA: TGTGCCAGCAGTTACTCGGGGGCTCGGATGAACACTGAAGCTTTCTTT
D: TRBD2; J: TRBJ2-2; size: many; V: TRBV11-1; CDR3: CASSFGRRGASGERNTGELFF; DNA: TGTGCCAGCAGCTTCGGGCGGCGAGGTGCTAGCGGAGAAAGAAACACCGGGGAGCTGTTTTTT
D: .; J: TRBJ2-5; size: many; V: TRBV12-3/TRBV12-4; CDR3: CASSPRTGSETQYF; DNA: TGTGCCAGCAGTCCCCGAACAGGGAGCGAGACCCAGTACTTC
D: .; J: TRBJ1-2; size: many; V: TRBV12-3/TRBV12-4; CDR3: CASSFRQPNYGYTF; DNA: TGTGCCAGCAGTTTTAGGCAGCCTAACTATGGCTACACCTTC
D: TRBD2; J: TRBJ2-4; size: .; V: TRBV7-2; CDR3: CASNPGTSVNIQYF; DNA: TGTGCCAGCAACCCTGGGACTAGCGTCAACATTCAGTACTTC
D: TRBD1; J: TRBJ2-7; size: many; V: TRBV19; CDR3: CASSPTGTGGEQYF; DNA: TGTGCCAGTAGTCCAACCGGGACAGGCGGCGAGCAGTACTTC
D: .; J: TRBJ1-4; size: many; V: TRBV20-1; CDR3: CSAREDRFEKLFF; DNA: TGCAGTGCTAGAGAGGACAGATTTGAAAAACTGTTTTTT
D: TRBD2; J: TRBJ2-2; size: many; V: TRBV27; CDR3: CASRKAGEATGELFF; DNA: TGTGCCAGCAGGAAAGCGGGGGAGGCCACCGGGGAGCTGTTTTTT
D: .; J: TRBJ2-4; size: many; V: TRBV6-5; CDR3: CASSYAPPAKNIQYF; DNA: TGTGCCAGCAGTTACGCACCACCGGCCAAAAACATTCAGTACTTC
D: .; J: TRBJ2-2; size: many; V: TRBV7-8; CDR3: CASSQDGFPGELFF; DNA: TGTGCCAGCAGCCAGGACGGGTTCCCCGGGGAGCTGTTTTTT
D: .; J: TRBJ1-6; size: many; V: TRBV28; CDR3: CASSFPGLAYNSPLHF; DNA: TGTGCCAGCAGTTTTCCGGGGTTGGCCTATAATTCACCCCTCCACTTT